Shown below are 9 T cell receptor beta chains from a single sample sequenced in a study of blood T cell repertoires in COVID-19. TCRdb keeps only in-frame clones here, not all; method: immunoSEQ multiplex PCR. Seen here are roughly 150,000 clones, about 83% observed once, and the top ten hold around 2.1%. Input material: peripheral blood. The receptors come from a woman of 80 years or more with acute or convalescent COVID-19.

CDR3 amino acids: CASSLGDSSYEQYF. DNA for the CDR3: TGTGCCAGCAGCCTAGGGGACAGCTCCTACGAGCAGTACTTC. The gene calls are TRBV3-1 (or the pseudogene TRBV3-2) and TRBJ2-7; TRBD1 matches at 7 bases. The V gene end was trimmed by 4 bases and the J gene end by 0 bases; junction bases not matched to a gene: 3. CDR1 LGHDT and CDR2 YNNKEL come from the germline V gene (reference sequence). The CDR3 extends over 14 amino acids.

The V gene is TRBV19, the J gene TRBJ2-1; D possibly corresponds to TRBD2 (5 bases). Trimming left V 6 bases short and J 4 bases short, with 13 bases between. The CDR3 extends over 14 amino acids. Germline CDR1 reads LNHDA; CDR2 reads SQIVND (reference sequence). CDR3 sequence reads: CASREDRSYNEQFF. In DNA, the CDR3 is TGTGCCAGTAGGGAGGATCGATCTTACAATGAGCAGTTCTTC.

The rearrangement uses TRBV3-1 (or the pseudogene TRBV3-2) and TRBJ1-2, with 7 bases fitting TRBD1. Unmatched junction bases numbered 14, after V lost 3 bases and J lost 7 bases. The CDR3 runs 16 residues. Germline V lookup: CDR1 LGHDT, CDR2 YNNKEL (reference sequence). The CDR3 nucleotides read TGTGCCAGCAGCCAGGGGACTGGACAGGCTACCTTTGGCTACACCTTC. Amino acid sequence: CASSQGTGQATFGYTF.

The chain employs TRBV5-1 and TRBJ2-3; no firm D call. The V gene's germline CDR1 is SGHRS and CDR2 YFSETQ. The CDR3 runs 15 residues. Trimming pared 1 base from V and 2 bases from J, leaving 11 bases between. CDR3 residues: CASSLTDSTTDTQYF. CDR3 DNA: TGCGCCAGCAGCTTGACAGATAGTACCACAGATACGCAGTATTTT.

CDR3 residues: CASSWRVRYEQYF. The CDR3 coding sequence is TGTGCCAGCAGTTGGCGGGTGCGGTACGAGCAGTACTTC. The chain joins TRBV28 to TRBJ2-7; D might be TRBD2 (5 bases). The CDR3 covers 13 residues. V was cut by 4 bases and J by 4 bases, with 11 bases left in between. Germline V CDR1 and CDR2: MDHEN, SYDVKM.

The rearrangement joins TRBV7-2 to TRBJ2-2; no firm D call. The CDR3 is 17 amino acids. In germline, CDR1 is SGHTA, CDR2 FQGNSA. V shed 5 bases and J shed 2 bases, with 18 bases lying between them. The CDR3 reads CASSPYRWAANTGELFF. The CDR3 bases are TGTGCCAGCAGCCCCTACCGTTGGGCAGCCAACACCGGGGAGCTGTTTTTT.

The CDR3 DNA reads as TGCGCCAGCAGCCAAGAAGGAACTAGCGGAAAGTACAATGAGCAGTTCTTC. Protein product: CASSQEGTSGKYNEQFF. V usage is TRBV4-1 and J usage is TRBJ2-1; 8 bases match TRBD2. This CDR3 is 17 amino acids long. Germline V gene data show CDR1 as MGHRA and CDR2 as YSYEKL. J was trimmed by 4 bases and V by 0 bases; bases with no gene match: 8.

CDR3 in DNA: TGTGCCAGCAGCCCGAGGACAGGGTTAACCGGGGAGCTGTTTTTT. It codes for CASSPRTGLTGELFF. The V and J genes are TRBV7-3 and TRBJ2-2, with 8 bases lining up with TRBD1. Unmatched junction bases numbered 7, after V lost 5 bases and J lost 5 bases. There are 15 residues in the CDR3. CDR1 and CDR2 from the germline V gene are SGHTA and FQGTGA.

The CDR3 reads CASSVDGRGNEKLFF. The CDR3 DNA follows: TGTGCCAGCAGTGTCGACGGACGGGGTAATGAAAAACTGTTTTTT. V gene TRBV2 combines with J gene TRBJ1-4; D uncertain. The CDR3 has 15 amino acids. Trimming shortened V by 4 bases and J by 4 bases, and 13 bases separated the two germline ends. Germline CDR1 reads SNHLY; CDR2 reads FYNNEI.